The present T cell receptor (beta chain) was sequenced within a study of regulatory T cells. Germline CDR1 is SEHNR and CDR2 is FQNEAQ (reference sequence). CDR3 length: 15 residues. Between the trimmed V and J ends, which lost 5 bases and 6 bases, there was a span of 18 bases. Amplification used 52 TRBV primers and 13 TRBJ primers. Produced via immunoSEQ multiplex PCR; TCRdb's table is partial and in-frame only. This sample has 21,000 or so clones, with over 85% found just once. The material sequenced was CD8+ T cells sorted from blood. This receptor was identified in a child aged 2-9 years with CD3G deficiency. The chain has TRBV7-9 and TRBJ2-3, with TRBD1 as a possible D gene (5 bases). In DNA form, the CDR3 reads TGTGCCAGCAGCAGTACGAAGGGAAGGGGCGATACGCAGTATTTT. Translating it yields CASSSTKGRGDTQYF.